Reported below is one T cell receptor beta chain. Its cognate antigen is unknown. This specimen comes from a study of CD8+ T cells in alopecia areata. Study background: Treatment comprised oral tofacitinib, 5 to 10 mg twice daily, in treated patients.

Study-wide points: On tofacitinib, scalp and blood still held many of the expanded lesional clones. Especially in alopecia totalis/universalis, lesional scalp showed greater clonality than normal scalp did.

The CDR3 has 16 amino acids. CDR1 and CDR2 from the germline V gene are SGHAT and FQNNGV. V shed 3 bases, J shed 5 bases, and the junction held 5 bases outside the gene matches. Treatment described: oral pan-JAK inhibitor, 5-10 mg twice daily. Cell sorting was applied to PBMCs, and CD4+ and CD8+ T cells were collected. Extracted RNA was reverse transcribed, and the resulting cDNA served as sequencing template. Assay used: immunoSEQ multiplex PCR; TCRdb lists only in-frame clones, some missing. The sample consists of more than 200,000 clones, around two fifths of them appearing once. This clonotype was sampled from a human donor with alopecia areata. Here the sequenced sample was CD4+ T cells sorted from blood, taken around week 36, from a patient treated with tofacitinib. This chain uses TRBV11-2 with TRBJ2-1; TRBD2 matches at 12 bases. CDR3 amino acids: CASSFARLAGDNEQFF. The DNA of the CDR3 is TGTGCCAGCAGCTTCGCTAGACTAGCGGGAGACAATGAGCAGTTCTTC.